This is a list of T cell receptor beta chains from one sample in a study of shared T cell receptors in the human thymus. Here immunoSEQ multiplex PCR was the method, and the copy in TCRdb shows in-frame clones only, minus some. The sample lists approximately 400,000 clones, approximately 95% occurring once. Sequencing was carried out using thymocytes. The receptors derive from a human donor. The CDR3 runs from the conserved cysteine through the conserved F or W. A D gene is named only where the DNA matches it firmly. Only part of the rows carry a size: once, few, many, or a class if the clone is expanded.

v_gene,d_gene,abundance,j_gene,len,CDR3nt,CDR3aa
TRBV4-3,TRBD2,-,TRBJ2-3,22,TGCGCCAGCAGCCAAGCGCTGCCTAAACCGGGACTAGCGGGAGGTGGCACAGATACGCAGTATTTT,CASSQALPKPGLAGGGTDTQYF
TRBV7-8,TRBD1,-,TRBJ1-2,13,TGTGCCAGCAGCGCGGGACAGGGGGATGCCTACACCTTC,CASSAGQGDAYTF
TRBV7-9,-,-,TRBJ1-2,15,TGTGCCCAGCATCACCCCGAGTGGGGTGGGTATGGCTACACCTTC,CAQHHPEWGGYGYTF
TRBV28,-,-,TRBJ2-5,14,TGTGCCAGCAGTTCGGACAAGGGGCAAGAGACCCAGTACTTC,CASSSDKGQETQYF
TRBV19,-,-,TRBJ2-2,11,TGTGCCAGTAGTATAGGGGGGGAGCTGTTTTTT,CASSIGGELFF
TRBV2,TRBD1,-,TRBJ2-7,16,TGTGCCAGCAGCGTTATTACGACAGGGACCTCCTACGAGCAGTACTTC,CASSVITTGTSYEQYF
TRBV6-1,TRBD1,-,TRBJ2-2,15,TGTGCCAGCAGTGAAGAGACAGGGGGAACCGGGGAGCTGTTTTTT,CASSEETGGTGELFF
TRBV4-1,TRBD2,once,TRBJ2-5,20,TGCGCCAGCAGCCTGACTACCACTAGCGGGAGGGCGATGGAACAAGAGACCCAGTACTTC,CASSLTTTSGRAMEQETQYF
TRBV6-1,TRBD1,once,TRBJ2-7,16,TGTGCCAGCAGTGACCTTGTGGGACAGGGAACCTACGAGCAGTACTTC,CASSDLVGQGTYEQYF
TRBV18,-,-,TRBJ2-1,16,TGTGCCAGCTCACCACCGGGGGGAACCTCCTACAATGAGCAGTTCTTC,CASSPPGGTSYNEQFF
TRBV5-1,-,-,TRBJ2-7,16,TGCGCCAGCAGCTTGGGGACATTGCGGGAAGGGGGAGAGCAGTACTTC,CASSLGTLREGGEQYF
TRBV27,-,-,TRBJ2-3,15,TGTGCCAGCAGTTTTTTAGTGGGAAACACAGATACGCAGTATTTT,CASSFLVGNTDTQYF
TRBV5-4,-,once,TRBJ2-1,14,TGTGCCAGCAGCCCCGGGACTCATCTGGCGGAGCAGTTCTTC,CASSPGTHLAEQFF
TRBV5-4,-,-,TRBJ2-1,17,TGTGCCAGCAGCTTGTCTTTCGGGGGTGCCCGCTACAATGAGCAGTTCTTC,CASSLSFGGARYNEQFF
TRBV14,-,-,TRBJ2-5,13,TGTGCCAGCAGCCAAGAAGGGGAAGAGACCCAGTACTTC,CASSQEGEETQYF
TRBV4-2,-,once,TRBJ2-5,13,TGTGCCAGCAGCCCAAAGGGGGTAGAGACCCAGTACTTC,CASSPKGVETQYF
TRBV7-2,TRBD2,-,TRBJ2-3,16,TGTGCCAGCAGCTTAGTCCATCCGGGAGGGCCAGATACGCAGTATTTT,CASSLVHPGGPDTQYF
TRBV28,TRBD2,-,TRBJ2-1,15,TGTGCCAGCAGTCCTGGACTAGCTTGGGGCAATGAGCAGTTCTTC,CASSPGLAWGNEQFF
TRBV5-3,-,-,TRBJ2-5,11,TGTGCCAGCAGGAACCAAGAGACCCAGTACTTC,CASRNQETQYF
TRBV20-1,-,-,TRBJ2-7,10,TGCAGTGCCCCCGGCAACGAGCAGTACTTC,CSAPGNEQYF
TRBV5-6,TRBD1,-,TRBJ1-4,15,TGTGCCAGCAGCTGCGAGGACAGGACATCTTCGGAACTGTTTTTT,CASSCEDRTSSELFF
TRBV5-6,-,once,TRBJ2-5,13,TGTGCCAGCAGCCTAACTAGTCAAGAGACCCAGTACTTC,CASSLTSQETQYF
TRBV5-4,-,-,TRBJ2-1,16,TGTGCCAGCAGTCCAGGGACAAGGCACTCCTACAATGAGCAGTTCTTC,CASSPGTRHSYNEQFF
TRBV18,-,-,TRBJ2-2,18,TGTGCCAGCTCACCCTGGCTAGCGAGACGCACGAACACCGGGGAGCTGTTTTTT,CASSPWLARRTNTGELFF
TRBV11-2,TRBD2,-,TRBJ2-2,19,TGTGCCAGCAGCTTAGCCCAGGGGCGGGAGGGCCTGTACACCGGGGAGCTGTTTTTT,CASSLAQGREGLYTGELFF
TRBV5-1,TRBD2,-,TRBJ2-7,19,TGCGCCAGCAGCTTGGCTGGGACTAGCGGGAGGCCGGGGGGTTACGAGCAGTACTTC,CASSLAGTSGRPGGYEQYF
TRBV18,TRBD1,-,TRBJ1-2,17,TGTGCCAGCTCACCTCGACAGGGGGCACCAATCAACTATGGCTACACCTTC,CASSPRQGAPINYGYTF
TRBV27,-,few,TRBJ1-1,14,TGTGCCAGCAGTTCCCCAACAGGGAACACTGAAGCTTTCTTT,CASSSPTGNTEAFF
TRBV9,TRBD1,-,TRBJ2-7,15,TGTGCCAGCAGCCCCCGAGACAGGGGGCCGAACGAGCAGTACTTC,CASSPRDRGPNEQYF
TRBV4-2,-,-,TRBJ1-1,19,TGTGCCAGCAGCCAAAGGATATCTTGGCGTGCAGTCGGGAACACTGAAGCTTTCTTT,CASSQRISWRAVGNTEAFF
TRBV5-1,TRBD2,-,TRBJ2-7,16,TGCGCCAGCAGCTCGGGACTAGCGGGGCTAACCTACGAGCAGTACTTC,CASSSGLAGLTYEQYF
TRBV19,-,-,TRBJ1-2,14,TGTGCCAGTAGTATATCAGGGGTTAATTATGGCTACACCTTC,CASSISGVNYGYTF
TRBV27,TRBD2,-,TRBJ2-7,17,TGTGCCAGCAGTTCTCTACCGGGACTAGCGGGGAGGTACGAGCAGTACTTC,CASSSLPGLAGRYEQYF
TRBV27,-,-,TRBJ2-6,15,TGTGCCAGCACCACGGACAGCTCTGGGGCCAACGTCCTGACTTTC,CASTTDSSGANVLTF
TRBV7-9,-,-,TRBJ2-5,14,TGTGCCAGCAGCGGACACAGGGGACTCGAGACCCAGTACTTC,CASSGHRGLETQYF
TRBV11-2,TRBD2,-,TRBJ2-2,15,TGTGCCAGCAGCTCTGGACTAGCGGGATTCGGGGAGCTGTTTTTT,CASSSGLAGFGELFF
TRBV5-1,-,-,TRBJ2-1,17,TGCGCCAGCAGCCCCCGGGACCCGCCTTCGGACTACAATGAGCAGTTCTTC,CASSPRDPPSDYNEQFF
TRBV6-1,-,-,TRBJ2-1,15,TGTGCCAGCAGTGAGGGTCTAGCACCGAACAATGAGCAGTTCTTC,CASSEGLAPNNEQFF
TRBV5-5,-,once,TRBJ2-3,11,TGTGCCAGCAGCTTTGGGGATACGCAGTATTTT,CASSFGDTQYF
TRBV27,TRBD1,-,TRBJ1-5,15,TGTGCCAGCAGTTGTCGGGACAGGGCGAATCAGCCCCAGCATTTT,CASSCRDRANQPQHF
TRBV6-1,TRBD1,-,TRBJ1-5,15,TGTGCCAGCAGTGAAGAGAGGGGGCGCAATCAGCCCCAGCATTTT,CASSEERGRNQPQHF
TRBV5-1,TRBD2,-,TRBJ2-1,16,TGCGCCAGCAGCCCTTTCCTAGCGGGAGGTGTTAATGAGCAGTTCTTC,CASSPFLAGGVNEQFF
TRBV28,-,-,TRBJ2-7,13,TGTGCCAGCAGTTTGAGCGACTCCTACGAGCAGTACTTC,CASSLSDSYEQYF
TRBV5-5,-,-,TRBJ2-3,13,TGTGCCAGCAGCTTGGCCGGTGACAGAGGGCAGTATTTT,CASSLAGDRGQYF
TRBV6-6,-,-,TRBJ1-4,14,TGTGCCAGCAGTACTGGGGACGACAGCACCACAGATTTTTTT,CASSTGDDSTTDFF
TRBV5-5,-,-,TRBJ1-5,16,TGTGCCAGCAGCAATACCACAGGGACCCCTGGGGAGCCCCAGCATTTT,CASSNTTGTPGEPQHF
TRBV28,TRBD2,once,TRBJ2-3,19,TGTGCCAGCAGTTCCGGGACTAGCGGGAGGACACTCCGCACAGATACGCAGTATTTT,CASSSGTSGRTLRTDTQYF
TRBV11-2,-,-,TRBJ1-1,13,TGTGCCAGCAGCTTGACGGAGAACACTGAAGCTTTCTTT,CASSLTENTEAFF
TRBV27,-,-,TRBJ1-1,21,TGTGCCAGCAGTTTAGGGGGCCCCTTCGCAGGCGAAGCACTCTCCAACACTGAAGCTTTCTTT,CASSLGGPFAGEALSNTEAFF
TRBV6-5,-,-,TRBJ1-2,12,TGTGCCAGCTGGGGGACTAACTATGGCTACACCTTC,CASWGTNYGYTF
TRBV9,TRBD1,-,TRBJ2-1,18,TGTGCCAGCAGCCCAAAGGGGACCGGGACAGGGGGCGAACATGAGCAGTTCTTC,CASSPKGTGTGGEHEQFF
TRBV18,-,-,TRBJ2-7,15,TGTGCCAGCTCACCAGATACAGGGAGCTCCTACGAGCAGTACTTC,CASSPDTGSSYEQYF
TRBV28,-,-,TRBJ1-1,20,TGTGCCAGCACCTCTCCGAAGATTCCGGGATTACTCCCTCAGAACACTGAAGCTTTCTTT,CASTSPKIPGLLPQNTEAFF
TRBV4-2,TRBD1,once,TRBJ2-4,15,TGTGCCAGCAGCCGGGACCGACAGGGATCGAACATTCAGTACTTC,CASSRDRQGSNIQYF
TRBV4-2,-,-,TRBJ2-2,15,TGTGCCAGCAGCCAAGAGAGGGGGCGGGGACGGGAGCTGTTTTTT,CASSQERGRGRELFF
TRBV27,-,-,TRBJ2-1,14,TGTGCCAGCAGTTTAAGGCCGACCTACAATGAGCAGTTCTTC,CASSLRPTYNEQFF
TRBV6-5,-,-,TRBJ2-7,13,TGTGCCAGCAGGGGGCGCGAGCGGGACGAGCAGTACTTC,CASRGRERDEQYF